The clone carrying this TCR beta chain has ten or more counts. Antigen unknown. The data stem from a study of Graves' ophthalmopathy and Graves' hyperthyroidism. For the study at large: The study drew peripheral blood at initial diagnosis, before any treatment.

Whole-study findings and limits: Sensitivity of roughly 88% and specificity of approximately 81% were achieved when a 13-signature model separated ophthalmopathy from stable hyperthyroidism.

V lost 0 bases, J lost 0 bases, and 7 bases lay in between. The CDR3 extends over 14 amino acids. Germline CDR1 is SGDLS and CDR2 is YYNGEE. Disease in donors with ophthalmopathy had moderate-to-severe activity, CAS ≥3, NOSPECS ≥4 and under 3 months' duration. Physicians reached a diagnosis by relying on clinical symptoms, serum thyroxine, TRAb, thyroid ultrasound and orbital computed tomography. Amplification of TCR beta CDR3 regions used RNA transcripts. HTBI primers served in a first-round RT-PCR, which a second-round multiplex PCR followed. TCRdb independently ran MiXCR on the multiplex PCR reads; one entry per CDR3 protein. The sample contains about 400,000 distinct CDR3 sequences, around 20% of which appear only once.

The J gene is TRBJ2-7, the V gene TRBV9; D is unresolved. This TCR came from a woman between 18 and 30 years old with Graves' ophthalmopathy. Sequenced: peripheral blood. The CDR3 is CASSVVSGSYEQYF. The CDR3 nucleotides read TGTGCCAGCAGCGTAGTTTCTGGCTCCTACGAGCAGTACTTC.